This entry lists 30 T cell receptor beta chains sequenced from one sample in a study of blood T cells in healthy people across ages. The authors ran a second PCR of 7 to 11 cycles using a sample-barcoded 5' primer and a J-beta primer mix. TCRdb redid the calling of the 5' RACE reads with MiXCR, one entry per CDR3 protein. This table has 790,000 or so distinct CDR3 sequences, more than 50% appearing once. The sample was blood. Receptors originate from a man aged 35-49 years in good health.

The chain combines TRBV20-1 with TRBJ2-1; TRBD2 matches at 7 bases. The V gene's germline CDR1 is DFQATT and CDR2 SNEGSKA (reference sequence). Trimming cost V 0 bases and J 1 base; bases outside gene matches: 12. The CDR3 spans 18 residues. The CDR3 bases are TGCAGTGCTAGAGATGGTGCGGGAGCCGCGAGATCCTACAATGAGCAGTTCTTC. Protein product: CSARDGAGAARSYNEQFF.

This chain connects TRBV15 to TRBJ2-5; D is possibly TRBD2 (5 bases). The germline CDR1 and CDR2 sequences are LNHNV and YYDKDF (reference sequence). This CDR3 contains 14 residues. Trimming cost V 1 base and J 5 bases, with 11 bases left between them. The CDR3 region has the DNA TGTGCCACCAGCAGAGCGGGGTTCGGGGAGACCCAGTACTTC. Protein sequence: CATSRAGFGETQYF.

The chain recombines TRBV25-1 with TRBJ1-5, with D tentatively TRBD1 (5 bases). Between the trimmed V and J ends, which lost 1 base and 2 bases, there was a span of 12 bases. Germline CDR1 reads MGHDK; CDR2 reads SYGVNS. CDR3 length: 16 amino acids. The CDR3 DNA reads as TGTGCCAGCAGTGAATCAAGGGGTGAGGGCAATCAGCCCCAGCATTTT. Its protein product is CASSESRGEGNQPQHF.

With respect to this clonotype: One end of the junction is discordant with germline, which a read error may explain. The chain recombines TRBV10-2 with TRBJ2-3; TRBD2 agrees at 7 bases. The CDR3 sequence is 14 residues long. The germline V gene has CDR1 WSHSY and CDR2 SAAADI. The CDR3 reads CVSRTGLVADTQYF. CDR3 bases: TGCGTCAGCAGAACCGGACTAGTTGCAGATACGCAGTATTTT.

The chain couples TRBV28 to TRBJ2-7; either TRBD1 or TRBD2 may fit D (7 bases each). From germline, CDR1 is MDHEN and CDR2 SYDVKM. The CDR3 is made up of 14 amino acids. Trimming took 6 bases from V and 2 from J, leaving 14 bases between them. CDR3 protein: CASRGGDRTYEQYF. The CDR3 DNA is TGTGCCAGCAGGGGGGGGGACAGAACCTACGAGCAGTACTTC.

The V gene is TRBV3-1, the J gene TRBJ2-5; D possibly corresponds to TRBD1 (5 bases). With 1 base removed from V and 4 bases from J, the gap between germline ends came to 13 bases. The V gene's germline CDR1 is LGHDT and CDR2 YNNKEL (reference sequence). This CDR3 is built from 15 residues. This chain's CDR3 is CASSQARGVRETQYF. The CDR3 DNA reads as TGTGCCAGCAGCCAAGCAAGGGGCGTACGAGAGACCCAGTACTTC.

The genes are TRBV10-3 and TRBJ1-2; TRBD1 matches 7 bases. Trimming cost V 7 bases and J 2 bases; bases outside gene matches: 7. The CDR3 sequence is 14 residues long. Germline lookup yields CDR1 ENHRY and CDR2 SYGVKD. As DNA, the CDR3 is TGTGCCATCAACCCAGGGGGGGGAAACTATGGCTACACCTTC. Protein sequence: CAINPGGGNYGYTF.

This clonotype was recorded at least ten times. CDR3 sequence reads: CASPIKGADGRTGELFF. The CDR3, as DNA: TGTGCCAGCCCCATAAAGGGGGCGGATGGTCGCACCGGGGAGCTGTTTTTT. J is TRBJ2-2 and V is TRBV6-1, with TRBD1 matching 7 bases. V shed 8 bases and J 4 bases; nucleotides not matched to a gene: 16. The CDR3 covers 17 residues. CDR1 is MNHNS, CDR2 SASEGT, per germline.

The J gene is TRBJ1-6, the V gene TRBV6-1, with D uncertain. Germline V gene data show CDR1 as MNHNS and CDR2 as SASEGT. The CDR3 is 12 residues long. V was cut by 4 bases and J by 10 bases, with 8 bases left in between. The CDR3 DNA reads TGTGCCAGCAGTGCGAGGACCTCACCCCTCCACTTT. This gives the protein CASSARTSPLHF.

This clonotype has just a few counts. The rearrangement uses TRBV2 and TRBJ2-3, with a tentative D call TRBD2 (5 bases). Germline V gives CDR1 SNHLY, CDR2 FYNNEI. The CDR3 covers 14 residues. V dropped 6 bases and J dropped 1 base, with 11 bases sitting between them. CDR3 region: CASRSLGGTDTQYF. The CDR3 DNA sequence: TGTGCCAGCAGGTCCCTCGGGGGCACAGATACGCAGTATTTT.

The CDR3 here is CASSSGLRNTEAFF. The CDR3 bases are TGTGCCAGCAGCTCGGGACTTCGAAACACTGAAGCTTTCTTT. This chain joins TRBV7-9 and TRBJ1-1, with D maybe TRBD1 (5 bases). V gave up 4 bases and J gave up 2 bases, with 11 bases separating them. The CDR3 runs 14 residues. Germline loops: CDR1 SEHNR, CDR2 FQNEAQ (reference sequence).

As for this clonotype: The germline gene is not matched at one end of the junction; a read error may be the cause. V and J are TRBV6-2 or TRBV6-3 and TRBJ2-7, with unresolved D. CDR3 size: 15 residues. The V gene's germline CDR1 is MNHEY and CDR2 SVGEGT. CDR3: CASSYSWVSSYEQYF. The CDR3 coding sequence is TGCGCCAGCAGTTACTCATGGGTTTCCTCCTACGAGCAGTACTTC.

The chain recombines TRBV6-1 with TRBJ2-3; 9 nucleotides align to TRBD2. The ends lost 3 bases at V and 6 bases at J; junction bases unmatched: 7. CDR1 is MNHNS, CDR2 SASEGT, per germline. The CDR3 sequence is 15 residues long. The CDR3 DNA follows: TGTGCCAGCAGTGACTTGGGCGGGAGGGCGGATACGCAGTATTTT. Translated: CASSDLGGRADTQYF.

This rearrangement joins TRBV7-9 to TRBJ2-1; tentatively, D is TRBD1 (5 bases). The CDR3 sequence is 14 residues long. Germline CDR1 SEHNR, CDR2 FQNEAQ (reference sequence). Trimming left V 2 bases short and J 3 bases short, with 8 bases between. CDR3 protein: CASSLITGYNEQFF. The CDR3 DNA reads as TGTGCCAGCAGCTTAATTACAGGCTACAATGAGCAGTTCTTC.

This rearrangement joins TRBV5-4 to TRBJ2-1; 8 bases fit TRBD1. CDR3 length equals 13 residues. Trimming removed 4 bases from V and 8 bases from J; junction bases left unmatched: 5. Germline-derived CDR1 and CDR2 are SGHNT and YYREEE (reference sequence). The CDR3 spells CASSPDRAHEQFF. The CDR3 DNA sequence: TGTGCCAGCAGCCCGGACAGGGCCCATGAGCAGTTCTTC.

The chain combines TRBV9 with TRBJ2-1, with D tentatively TRBD1 (5 bases). This CDR3 region has 17 residues. CDR1 SGDLS and CDR2 YYNGEE come from the germline V gene. Trimming took 3 bases from V and 5 from J, leaving 21 bases between them. The CDR3: CASSAEDRQRPNNEQFF. The CDR3 bases are TGTGCCAGCAGCGCCGAAGACAGACAGAGGCCTAACAATGAGCAGTTCTTC.

The chain combines TRBV4-1 with TRBJ2-7, with 16 bases that match TRBD2. CDR3 size: 18 residues. The V segment lost 4 bases and the J segment 3 bases; nucleotides outside the gene matches: 9. Germline lookup yields CDR1 MGHRA and CDR2 YSYEKL. The CDR3 spells CASSLVPGLAGGYYEQYF. In nucleotides, the CDR3 is TGCGCCAGCAGCCTCGTCCCGGGACTAGCGGGAGGGTACTACGAGCAGTACTTC.

A single count supports this clonotype. The genes are TRBV12-3 or TRBV12-4 and TRBJ1-2; no reliable D call. The germline V and J ends were trimmed by 5 bases and 6 bases, with 7 bases remaining between them. The CDR3 is made up of 11 amino acids. CDR3 sequence: CASSRIDGYTF. The CDR3, as DNA: TGTGCCAGCAGTAGGATCGATGGCTACACCTTC.

The rearrangement uses TRBV5-1 and TRBJ1-6; a weak D match, TRBD1 (5 bases). This CDR3 contains 15 residues. The V gene lost 0 bases and the J gene lost 2 bases, with 6 bases spanning the gap. Germline V gene data show CDR1 as SGHRS and CDR2 as YFSETQ. The CDR3 nucleotides read TGCGCCAGCAGCTTGGAGGGGACCTATAATTCACCCCTCCACTTT. Its protein is CASSLEGTYNSPLHF.

The genes are TRBV20-1 and TRBJ2-7; D gene uncertain. Trimming stripped 1 base from V and 9 bases from J, with 1 base between. Germline V gives CDR1 DFQATT, CDR2 SNEGSKA (reference sequence). This CDR3 is built from 8 residues. The CDR3 DNA sequence: TGCAGTGCTAGAGTGCAGTACTTC. This gives the protein CSARVQYF.

The chain recombines TRBV11-3 with TRBJ2-3; weak D call: TRBD2 (6 bases). Germline V gene sequence: CDR1 SGHNT, CDR2 YENEEA. This CDR3 has 17 amino acids. V shed 6 bases and J shed 0 bases, with 19 bases lying between them. CDR3 nucleotide sequence: TGTGCCAGCAGTCCCCGCCGGAGGGGTCCTAGCACAGATACGCAGTATTTT. Translation: CASSPRRRGPSTDTQYF.

This chain uses TRBV5-1 with TRBJ2-7; TRBD1 agrees at 8 bases. The CDR3 extends over 13 amino acids. V was clipped by 10 bases and J by 7 bases; unmatched bases: 13. Germline V gene lookup returns CDR1 SGHRS and CDR2 YFSETQ. The CDR3 loop is CACRVATGGEQYF. The CDR3 nucleotides read TGCGCCTGTCGCGTAGCCACAGGGGGGGAGCAGTACTTC.

On this clonotype: Relative to the germline gene, one junction end is altered; a read error may explain this. This rearrangement joins TRBV12-3 or TRBV12-4 to TRBJ2-1; possible D gene TRBD2, 5 bases. This CDR3 has 16 residues. DNA for the CDR3: TGTGCCAGCAATTTAGGGCTAGCTCTTATTTCGAATGAGCAGTTCTTC. This sequence encodes CASNLGLALISNEQFF.

The chain links TRBV10-3 to TRBJ2-3; TRBD2 matches 10 bases. V was clipped by 6 bases and J by 1 base; unmatched bases: 4. CDR3 length: 15 amino acids. Germline CDR1 is ENHRY and CDR2 is SYGVKD. DNA for the CDR3: TGTGCCATCAGGACCGGGACTAGCGGCACAGATACGCAGTATTTT. Residues: CAIRTGTSGTDTQYF.

CDR3 amino acids: CSARDWGQPQHF. The CDR3, as DNA: TGCAGTGCTAGAGATTGGGGACAGCCCCAGCATTTT. The V call is TRBV20-1, the J call TRBJ1-5; D is undetermined. V was clipped by 0 bases and J by 7 bases, with 7 bases between them. Germline V gene data show CDR1 as DFQATT and CDR2 as SNEGSKA (reference sequence). This CDR3 has 12 residues.

The chain employs TRBV12-5 and TRBJ1-2; the D is unclear. Germline CDR1 LGHNT, CDR2 FRNRAP. This CDR3 has 14 amino acids. Trimming cost V 7 bases and J 7 bases, with 19 bases left between them. CDR3 sequence: CASANPGFTVGYTF. DNA of the CDR3: TGTGCTAGTGCCAATCCGGGATTCACCGTTGGCTACACCTTC.

The CDR3 DNA sequence: TGTGCCAGCAGCTCCATAGGGGGGGCGCCAGGGGCCAACGTCCTGACTTTC. This gives the protein CASSSIGGAPGANVLTF. V is TRBV7-9 and J is TRBJ2-6; the D gene is possibly TRBD2 (7 bases). The V gene lost 4 bases and the J gene lost 4 bases, with 17 bases spanning the gap. The CDR3 is made up of 17 amino acids. The V gene's germline CDR1 is SEHNR and CDR2 FQNEAQ (reference sequence).

The chain has TRBV7-8 and TRBJ2-3, with D possibly matching TRBD2 (5 bases). This CDR3 region has 15 residues. CDR1 and CDR2 (germline): SGHVS, FQNEAQ. The ends were cut back, 3 bases at V and 6 bases at J, with 16 bases in the middle. The CDR3 region is CASSFSVLGLDTQYF. CDR3 coding DNA: TGTGCCAGCAGCTTTTCGGTACTAGGTCTGGATACGCAGTATTTT.

This chain uses TRBV28 with TRBJ2-1; 8 bases match TRBD2. Germline loops: CDR1 MDHEN, CDR2 SYDVKM. V gave up 3 bases and J gave up 5 bases; unmatched junction bases: 6. This CDR3 comprises 15 residues. As DNA, the CDR3 is TGTGCCAGCAGTTTGCGGGGACTAGTGAACAATGAGCAGTTCTTC. It yields the protein CASSLRGLVNNEQFF.

The gene calls are TRBV6-2 or TRBV6-3 and TRBJ2-3; a possible D gene is TRBD2 (5 bases). V was pared by 4 bases and J by 0 bases, with 11 bases between. This CDR3 contains 15 residues. From germline, CDR1 is MNHEY and CDR2 SVGEGT. The chain's CDR3 is CASSWTETSTDTQYF. In DNA, the CDR3 is TGTGCCAGCAGTTGGACTGAGACTAGCACAGATACGCAGTATTTT.